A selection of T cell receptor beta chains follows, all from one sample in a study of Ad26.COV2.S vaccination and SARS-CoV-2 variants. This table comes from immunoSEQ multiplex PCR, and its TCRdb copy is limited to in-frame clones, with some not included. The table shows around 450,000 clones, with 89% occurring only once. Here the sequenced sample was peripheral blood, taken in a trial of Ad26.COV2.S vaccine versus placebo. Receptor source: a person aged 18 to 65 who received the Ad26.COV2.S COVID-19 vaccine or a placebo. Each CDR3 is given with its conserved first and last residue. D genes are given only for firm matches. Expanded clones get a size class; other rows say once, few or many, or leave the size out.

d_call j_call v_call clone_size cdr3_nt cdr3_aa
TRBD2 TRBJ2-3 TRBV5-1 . TGCGCCAGCAGCGGCTCTAGCGGGTTTAGCACAGATACGCAGTATTTT CASSGSSGFSTDTQYF
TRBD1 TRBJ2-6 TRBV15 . TGTGCCACCAGTGGACAGGGGGCTTCTGGGGCCAACGTCCTGACTTTC CATSGQGASGANVLTF
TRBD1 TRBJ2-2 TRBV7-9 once TGTGCCAGCAGCCCCTGGACAGGGGGGACCGGGGAGCTGTTTTTT CASSPWTGGTGELFF
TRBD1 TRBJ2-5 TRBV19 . TGTGCCAGTAACGATCCGCGGACAGGGGGATTATCAGAGACCCAGTACTTC CASNDPRTGGLSETQYF
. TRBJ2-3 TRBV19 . TGTGCCAGTAGTAAGGTGGGCTACACAGATACGCAGTATTTT CASSKVGYTDTQYF
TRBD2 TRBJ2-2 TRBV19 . TGTGCCAGTAGTCTGCGGGGGGCGTACGCGAACACCGGGGAGCTGTTTTTT CASSLRGAYANTGELFF
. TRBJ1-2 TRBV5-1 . TGCGCCAGCAGCTTAGAATTTAACTATGGCTACACCTTC CASSLEFNYGYTF
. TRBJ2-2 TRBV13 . TGTGCCAGCAGCCGGGGACGGGACACCGGGGAGCTGTTTTTT CASSRGRDTGELFF
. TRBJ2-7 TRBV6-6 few TGTGCCAGCAGTTACATACAGGGACAATTCTACGAGCAGTACTTC CASSYIQGQFYEQYF
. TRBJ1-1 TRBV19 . TGTGCCAGTAGTATAGACTCCCTGCAGAACACTGAAGCTTTCTTT CASSIDSLQNTEAFF
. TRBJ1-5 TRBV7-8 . TGTGCCAGCAGCTTAGCGTATGGAAGTTCCCGGGGGGGGAAAAATCAGCCCCAGCATTTT CASSLAYGSSRGGKNQPQHF
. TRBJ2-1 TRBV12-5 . TGTGCTAGTGAAGGGCCCTTTGTTGAGCAGTTCTTC CASEGPFVEQFF
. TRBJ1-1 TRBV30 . TGTGCCTGGAGTCCAAGGACAGAACCTTTCTTT CAWSPRTEPFF
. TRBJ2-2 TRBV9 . TGTGCCAGCAGCGTCTCAACTAGCTTGAACACCGGGGAGCTGTTTTTT CASSVSTSLNTGELFF
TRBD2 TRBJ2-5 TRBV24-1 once TGTGCCACCAGTGAAGCGGGGGGCCAAGAGACCCAGTACTTC CATSEAGGQETQYF
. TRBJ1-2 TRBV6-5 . TGTGCCAGCAGTTACAGGACCAGTTCAGGCTACACCTTC CASSYRTSSGYTF
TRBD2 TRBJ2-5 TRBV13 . TGTGCCAGCAGCTTAGGCCGTGCGGGGGGGCAAGAGACCCAGTACTTC CASSLGRAGGQETQYF
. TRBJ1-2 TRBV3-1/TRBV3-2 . TGTGCCAGCAGCCTCGGACCGGGTGTCCATGGCTACACCTTC CASSLGPGVHGYTF
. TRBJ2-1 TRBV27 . TGTGCCAGCAGTTTCCGAGGTCCGGAATCCTACAATGAGCAGTTCTTC CASSFRGPESYNEQFF
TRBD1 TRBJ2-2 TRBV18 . TGTGCCAGCGCTCCCTTCCGGGACAGCACTAACACCGGGGAGCTGTTTTTT CASAPFRDSTNTGELFF
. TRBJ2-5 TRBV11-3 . TGTGCCAGCAGCTTAGATGGAGGGGCTGGGCAAGAGACCCAGTACTTC CASSLDGGAGQETQYF
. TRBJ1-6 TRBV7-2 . TGTGCCAGCAGCTTAGTGGGGCCAAGCGGGTCACCCCTCCACTTT CASSLVGPSGSPLHF
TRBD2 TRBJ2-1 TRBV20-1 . TGCAGTGCTAGTGCTGTGGCGGGAGGATACAATGAGCAGTTCTTC CSASAVAGGYNEQFF
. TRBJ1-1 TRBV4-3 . TGCGCCAGCAGCCACGCCCTCGGGAGTATGAACACTGAAGCTTTCTTT CASSHALGSMNTEAFF
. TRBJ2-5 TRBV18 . TGTGCCAGCTCACCACCGACAGCCCAAGAGACCCAGTACTTC CASSPPTAQETQYF
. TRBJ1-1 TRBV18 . TGTGCCAGCTCAAGACAGCCAAGTATTGAAGCTTTCTTT CASSRQPSIEAFF
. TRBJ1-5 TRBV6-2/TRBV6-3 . TGTGCCAGCAGTTACTATGCAAGGAACAAGCCCCAGCATTTT CASSYYARNKPQHF
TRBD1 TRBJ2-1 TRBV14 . TGTGCCAGCAGCCAGTCCTTTACACCGGGACAGGGGTTGAACAATGAGCAGTTCTTC CASSQSFTPGQGLNNEQFF
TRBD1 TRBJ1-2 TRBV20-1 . TGCAGTGCTAGTTTGGACAGGCGGTATGGCTACACCTTC CSASLDRRYGYTF